This T cell receptor beta chain was profiled in a study of cytotoxic CD8 clonotypes in ibrutinib-treated CLL. Assay used: immunoSEQ multiplex PCR; TCRdb lists only in-frame clones, some missing. Of roughly 180,000 clones in the sample, around 80% were seen once. CDR3 length: 13 amino acids. Germline CDR1 reads SNHLY; CDR2 reads FYNNEI. V dropped 6 bases and J dropped 5 bases, with 10 bases sitting between them. The chain links TRBV2 to TRBJ2-2; D not certain. The origin of this receptor is a human donor with chronic lymphocytic leukemia. Sample: PBMCs, taken after 24 months of ibrutinib treatment. The CDR3: CASSERFTGELFF. CDR3 in DNA: TGTGCCAGCAGCGAAAGGTTTACCGGGGAGCTGTTTTTT. The full variable domain, in which reference TRBV2 and TRBJ2-2 provide the parts outside the CDR3, is EPEVTQTPSHQVTQMGQEVILRCVPISNHLYFYWYRQILGQKVEFLVSFYNNEISEKSEIFDDQFSVERPDGSNFTLKIRSTKLEDSAMYFCASSERFTGELFFGEGSRLTVL.